This T cell receptor beta chain was identified during a study of T-cell reconstitution after alpha-beta-depleted transplantation in children. Unique molecular identifiers tagged the TCRbeta library. One entry per CDR3 protein, called by TCRdb with MiXCR from the PCR reads. The top ten hold 3.8% of the sample, which has about 400,000 distinct CDR3 sequences, just over 20% seen once. The CDR3 loop spans 15 amino acids. V lost 7 bases and J lost 1; bases outside the gene matches: 9. Germline CDR1 SQVTM, CDR2 ANQGSEA. This clonotype was detected only a few times. The input for sequencing was PBMCs from the stem cell graft donor, taken from the stem cell graft. The receptor comes from a human donor who donated a stem cell graft to a child with acute myeloid leukemia. This sequence joins TRBV29-1 and TRBJ2-3; TRBD1 matches at 9 bases. CDR3 region: CSAGSGQGRTDTQYF. The CDR3 DNA follows: TGCAGCGCTGGCTCCGGACAGGGGCGCACAGATACGCAGTATTTT.